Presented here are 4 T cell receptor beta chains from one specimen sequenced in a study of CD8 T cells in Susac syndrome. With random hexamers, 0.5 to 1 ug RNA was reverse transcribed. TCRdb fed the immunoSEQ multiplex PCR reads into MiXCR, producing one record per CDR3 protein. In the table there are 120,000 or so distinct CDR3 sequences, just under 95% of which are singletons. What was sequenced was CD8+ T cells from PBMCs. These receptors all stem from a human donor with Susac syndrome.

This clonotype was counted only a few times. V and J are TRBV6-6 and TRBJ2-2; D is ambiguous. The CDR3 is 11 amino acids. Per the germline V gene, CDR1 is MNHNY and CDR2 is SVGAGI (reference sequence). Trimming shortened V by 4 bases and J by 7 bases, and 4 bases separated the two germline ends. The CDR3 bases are TGTGCCAGCAGTTTCCTCGGGGAGCTGTTTTTT. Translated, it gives CASSFLGELFF.

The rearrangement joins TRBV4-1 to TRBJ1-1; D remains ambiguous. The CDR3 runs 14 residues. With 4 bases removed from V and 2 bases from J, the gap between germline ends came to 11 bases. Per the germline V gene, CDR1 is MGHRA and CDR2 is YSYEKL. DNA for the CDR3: TGCGCCAGCAGCCTTAGGGCGGATAACACTGAAGCTTTCTTT. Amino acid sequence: CASSLRADNTEAFF.

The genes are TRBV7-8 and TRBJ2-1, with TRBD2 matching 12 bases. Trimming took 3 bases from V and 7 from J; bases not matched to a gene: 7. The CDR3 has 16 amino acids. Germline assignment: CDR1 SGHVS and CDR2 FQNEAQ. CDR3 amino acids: CASSLSSGGALNEQFF. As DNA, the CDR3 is TGTGCCAGCAGCTTGTCTAGCGGGGGGGCCCTTAATGAGCAGTTCTTC.

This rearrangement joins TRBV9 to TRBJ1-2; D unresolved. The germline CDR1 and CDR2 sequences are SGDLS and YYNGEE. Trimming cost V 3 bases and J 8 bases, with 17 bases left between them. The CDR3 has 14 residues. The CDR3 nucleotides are TGTGCCAGCAGCGCAGCATTAGCGTCGAGCGGCTACACCTTC. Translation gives CASSAALASSGYTF.